Below are 27 T cell receptor beta chains sequenced from a single sample in a study of cytomegalovirus exposure and HLA in healthy donors. The PCR employed 60 Vbeta primers together with 13 Jbeta primers. This table comes from immunoSEQ multiplex PCR, and its TCRdb copy is limited to in-frame clones, with some not included. The sample lists 130,000 or so clones, 61% occurring once. The sequencing input was PBMCs. Source of these receptors: a male donor in good health and CMV-seronegative.

V usage is TRBV7-2 and J usage is TRBJ1-2; TRBD1 matches 8 bases. Looked up from germline, CDR1 is SGHTA and CDR2 is FQGNSA. Trimming took 5 bases from V and 8 from J; bases not matched to a gene: 7. This CDR3 comprises 13 residues. The CDR3 DNA follows: TGTGCCAGCAGCACAGACAGGGGTTTGGGCTACACCTTC. Translated, it gives CASSTDRGLGYTF.

This chain links TRBV7-2 with TRBJ2-3, with 8 bases lining up with TRBD2. CDR1 and CDR2 (germline): SGHTA, FQGNSA. The CDR3 length is 16 residues. After removal of 2 bases from V and 2 bases from J, the junction contained 6 bases not matched to a gene. Written as DNA, the CDR3 is TGTGCCAGCAGCTTATGGGCGGGGGGACCCACAGATACGCAGTATTTT. Its protein is CASSLWAGGPTDTQYF. Drawing the rest from reference TRBV7-2 and TRBJ2-3, the complete variable domain is GAGVSQSPSNKVTEKGKDVELRCDPISGHTALYWYRQSLGQGLEFLIYFQGNSAPDKSGLPSDRFSAERTGGSVSTLTIQRTQQEDSAVYLCASSLWAGGPTDTQYFGPGTRLTVL.

This rearrangement joins TRBV7-2 to TRBJ1-1; TRBD1 aligns across 7 bases. The V segment lost 3 bases and the J segment 1 base; nucleotides outside the gene matches: 2. Germline V CDR1 and CDR2: SGHTA, FQGNSA. CDR3 size: 14 residues. DNA for the CDR3: TGTGCCAGCAGCTTTGACAGGGCGAACACTGAAGCTTTCTTT. Amino acid sequence: CASSFDRANTEAFF.

The chain's CDR3 is CASSSRLSSYEQYF. In DNA form, the CDR3 reads TGTGCCAGCAGTTCACGACTGTCCTCTTACGAGCAGTACTTC. The rearrangement links TRBV27 to TRBJ2-7; D remains unclear. CDR3 length: 14 amino acids. Trimming removed 4 bases at V and 4 bases at J, with 14 bases between. CDR1 MNHEY and CDR2 SMNVEV come from the germline V gene (reference sequence).

In this sample, this clone turned up once. V and J are TRBV5-4 and TRBJ2-2; a weak D match, TRBD2 (6 bases). Trimming removed 4 bases from V and 3 bases from J, with 16 bases in between. CDR3 length: 16 residues. Germline V lookup: CDR1 SGHNT, CDR2 YYREEE (reference sequence). The CDR3 nucleotides read TGTGCCAGCAGCCCGAGGACGCGGGGAGACACCGGGGAGCTGTTTTTT. Its protein product is CASSPRTRGDTGELFF.

The rearrangement joins TRBV5-1 to TRBJ2-5; 8 bases are a match to TRBD1. Germline loops: CDR1 SGHRS, CDR2 YFSETQ. The CDR3 loop spans 14 amino acids. V lost 5 bases and J lost 3; bases outside the gene matches: 6. The CDR3 loop is CASRAQGAEETQYF. CDR3 coding DNA: TGCGCCAGCAGAGCCCAGGGGGCTGAAGAGACCCAGTACTTC.

This clone was seen only a few times. This chain joins TRBV19 and TRBJ1-1, with 7 bases aligning to TRBD1. The length of the CDR3 is 15 residues. The V segment lost 6 bases and the J segment 1 base; nucleotides outside the gene matches: 8. Looked up from germline, CDR1 is LNHDA and CDR2 is SQIVND (reference sequence). The CDR3 region has the DNA TGTGCCAGTAGGGACAAGGACAGGCCGAACACTGAAGCTTTCTTT. This sequence encodes CASRDKDRPNTEAFF. Full variable domain (remainder filled in from reference TRBV19 and TRBJ1-1): DGGITQSPKYLFRKEGQNVTLSCEQNLNHDAMYWYRQDPGQGLRLIYYSQIVNDFQKGDIAEGYSVSREKKESFPLTVTSAQKNPTAFYLCASRDKDRPNTEAFFGQGTRLTVV.

The chain joins TRBV7-2 to TRBJ2-1; the match to TRBD2 covers 7 bases. Looked up from germline, CDR1 is SGHTA and CDR2 is FQGNSA. Unmatched junction bases numbered 8, after V lost 0 bases and J lost 0 bases. The CDR3 contains 18 residues. The CDR3 sequence is CASSLARGGSDSYNEQFF. The CDR3 DNA reads TGTGCCAGCAGCTTAGCGCGCGGGGGATCGGACTCCTACAATGAGCAGTTCTTC.

In regard to this clone: The germline gene is not matched at one end of the junction; a read error may be the cause. V usage is TRBV7-9 and J usage is TRBJ2-7; 15 bases line up with TRBD2. CDR1 is SEHNR, CDR2 FQNEAQ, per germline (reference sequence). This CDR3 has 18 amino acids. The CDR3 DNA is TGTGCCAGCAGCTTAGCGCTGGGACTAGCGGGGGGCTACGTCAGAGCGGACTTC. Translating gives CASSLALGLAGGYVRADF.

This clone was seen just once. V and J are TRBV9 and TRBJ2-1, with TRBD2 matching over 10 bases. Trimming removed 4 bases from V and 0 bases from J; junction bases left unmatched: 4. Germline CDR1 and CDR2: SGDLS and YYNGEE. There are 16 residues in the CDR3. The CDR3 protein is CASSPPSGGSYNEQFF. CDR3 bases: TGTGCCAGCAGCCCCCCTAGCGGGGGCTCCTACAATGAGCAGTTCTTC.

The chain combines TRBV10-3 with TRBJ2-7, with TRBD1 identical over 10 bases. Germline assignment: CDR1 ENHRY and CDR2 SYGVKD. Trimming cost V 2 bases and J 7 bases; bases outside gene matches: 8. There are 15 residues in the CDR3. The CDR3 loop reads CAISEPGQGTVEQYF. The CDR3 DNA follows: TGTGCCATCAGTGAGCCGGGACAGGGGACTGTTGAGCAGTACTTC.

The chain uses TRBV6-6 and TRBJ1-2; weak D call: TRBD1 (6 bases). CDR1 and CDR2 from the germline V gene are MNHNY and SVGAGI (reference sequence). The CDR3 loop spans 16 amino acids. V shed 2 bases and J shed 6 bases, with 19 bases lying between them. For the CDR3, the DNA is TGTGCCAGCAGTTACGGTCCCCTGGGGGCGGTGGATGGCTACACCTTC. It encodes CASSYGPLGAVDGYTF.

This rearrangement joins TRBV5-1 to TRBJ2-1; a possible D gene is TRBD2 (6 bases). Trimming removed 3 bases from V and 6 bases from J, with 13 bases in between. The CDR3 runs to 14 residues. From germline, CDR1 is SGHRS and CDR2 YFSETQ. CDR3 loop: CASSSATSPNEQFF. The CDR3 region has the DNA TGCGCCAGCAGCTCCGCCACTAGCCCCAATGAGCAGTTCTTC.

This rearrangement joins TRBV5-6 to TRBJ1-4, with D maybe TRBD1 (5 bases). Trimming removed 4 bases from V and 0 bases from J, with 10 bases in between. CDR3 size: 15 residues. Germline V CDR1 and CDR2: SGHDT, YYEEEE. This CDR3 is CASSLQGPTNEKLFF. DNA of the CDR3: TGTGCCAGCAGCCTCCAGGGTCCAACTAATGAAAAACTGTTTTTT.

The V call is TRBV10-3, the J call TRBJ2-5; weak D call: TRBD2 (5 bases). The germline CDR1 and CDR2 sequences are ENHRY and SYGVKD. The V end lost 0 bases, the J end lost 2 bases, and 10 bases lay between the germline ends. The CDR3 loop spans 15 amino acids. For the CDR3, the DNA is TGTGCCATCAGTGAGTCTTCGAGCGGACAAGAGACCCAGTACTTC. Translation: CAISESSSGQETQYF.

The table lists this clone with a count of one. The DNA of the CDR3 is TGTGCCAGCAGACCGACTAGCGGTCGCACAGATACGCAGTATTTT. Protein sequence: CASRPTSGRTDTQYF. V gene TRBV6-5 combines with J gene TRBJ2-3; 9 bases map to TRBD2. There are 15 residues in the CDR3. In germline, CDR1 is MNHEY, CDR2 SVGAGI. V shed 6 bases, J shed 1 base, and the junction held 5 bases outside the gene matches.

This clone has just a few counts. The chain has TRBV11-2 and TRBJ1-2; 7 nucleotides align to TRBD1. CDR3 length equals 14 residues. Germline CDR1 is SGHAT and CDR2 is FQNNGV. V shed 1 base and J 7 bases; nucleotides not matched to a gene: 6. The DNA for the CDR3 is TGTGCCAGCAGCTTAGTCAAGGGGGCAGGTGGCTACACCTTC. Residues: CASSLVKGAGGYTF.

This clone appeared a few times. This sequence joins TRBV7-2 and TRBJ2-1, with 12 positions matching TRBD2. CDR3 length: 17 amino acids. Per the germline V gene, CDR1 is SGHTA and CDR2 is FQGNSA. The junction had 2 bases not matched to a gene; V was cut back by 2 bases and J by 0 bases. The CDR3 region is CASSLLGLAGSYNEQFF. The CDR3 DNA follows: TGTGCCAGCAGCTTATTGGGACTAGCGGGCTCCTACAATGAGCAGTTCTTC.

In this sample, this clone turned up a few times. The chain employs TRBV29-1 and TRBJ1-1, with 10 bases aligning to TRBD1. J lost 8 bases, V lost 6 bases, and 6 bases had no gene match. Looked up from germline, CDR1 is SQVTM and CDR2 is ANQGSEA. This CDR3 has 12 residues. The CDR3: CSVRTGQGEAFF. CDR3 bases: TGCAGCGTACGAACGGGACAGGGGGAAGCTTTCTTT. Supplemented by reference TRBV29-1 and TRBJ1-1, the full variable domain reads SAVISQKPSRDICQRGTSLTIQCQVDSQVTMMFWYRQQPGQSLTLIATANQGSEATYESGFVIDKFPISRPNLTFSTLTVSNMSPEDSSIYLCSVRTGQGEAFFGQGTRLTVV.

The chain couples TRBV10-2 to TRBJ1-2; 8 bases are shared with TRBD1. The CDR3 has 17 residues. Germline-derived CDR1 and CDR2 are WSHSY and SAAADI. V trimming: 6 bases; J trimming: 0 bases; junction bases outside the gene matches: 12. The CDR3 is CASRRSGQGAANYGYTF. The CDR3 DNA sequence: TGCGCCAGCAGACGGTCCGGGCAGGGGGCCGCTAACTATGGCTACACCTTC.

This clone was seen a few times. At one end, the junction sequence differs from germline, possibly due to a read error. The V call is TRBV5-6, the J call TRBJ1-2; D is uncertain. CDR3 size: 15 residues. Germline-derived CDR1 and CDR2 are SGHDT and YYEEEE. The CDR3: CASSLEWRLNYGYPF. Written as DNA, the CDR3 is TGTGCCAGCAGCTTGGAGTGGAGGCTTAACTATGGCTACCCCTTC.

Concerning this clone: Germline and junction disagree at one end, which may indicate a read error. The chain joins TRBV5-6 to TRBJ1-1; D possibly corresponds to TRBD1 (6 bases). CDR1 and CDR2 from the germline V gene are SGHDT and YYEEEE. CDR3 size: 15 residues. The CDR3 nucleotides are TGTACCAGCAGCTTTCAAACAGGGATGAACACTGAAGCTTTCTTT. Translation gives CTSSFQTGMNTEAFF.

The chain links TRBV7-9 to TRBJ1-1; D not resolved. V was pared by 1 base and J by 3 bases, with 15 bases between. Germline CDR1 and CDR2: SEHNR and FQNEAQ (reference sequence). The CDR3 runs 16 residues. This chain's CDR3 is CASSLDGGSRDTEAFF. The DNA of the CDR3 is TGTGCCAGCAGCTTAGATGGTGGGAGTAGGGACACTGAAGCTTTCTTT.

V and J are TRBV2 and TRBJ2-3, with TRBD1 identical over 9 bases. V was pared by 8 bases and J by 3 bases, with 9 bases of the junction left unmatched. CDR3 length equals 15 residues. CDR1 is SNHLY and CDR2 is FYNNEI in the germline V gene. CDR3 sequence: CASRPGQGATDTQYF. The CDR3 DNA reads TGTGCCAGCCGACCGGGACAGGGAGCTACAGATACGCAGTATTTT.

The rearrangement joins TRBV4-3 to TRBJ2-3; TRBD2 agrees at 9 bases. This CDR3 region has 17 residues. The V gene's germline CDR1 is LGHNA and CDR2 YSLEER. The ends lost 2 bases at V and 4 bases at J; junction bases unmatched: 10. The CDR3 loop reads CASSQSGGGGVADTQYF. The CDR3 nucleotides read TGCGCCAGCAGCCAATCCGGCGGGGGGGGAGTTGCAGATACGCAGTATTTT.

This chain links TRBV25-1 with TRBJ2-2, with 7 nucleotides matching TRBD1. J lost 5 bases, V lost 3 bases, and 3 bases had no gene match. Germline V lookup: CDR1 MGHDK, CDR2 SYGVNS. The CDR3 contains 14 residues. CDR3 sequence: CASSDPQGTGELFF. DNA for the CDR3: TGTGCCAGCAGTGACCCACAGGGGACCGGGGAGCTGTTTTTT. Full variable domain (remainder filled in from reference TRBV25-1 and TRBJ2-2): EADIYQTPRYLVIGTGKKITLECSQTMGHDKMYWYQQDPGMELHLIHYSYGVNSTEKGDLSSESTVSRIRTEHFPLTLESARPSHTSQYLCASSDPQGTGELFFGEGSRLTVL.

The V and J genes are TRBV19 and TRBJ1-2; the D gene is possibly TRBD1 (5 bases). The CDR3 loop spans 20 amino acids. The germline V gene has CDR1 LNHDA and CDR2 SQIVND (reference sequence). V was shortened by 1 base and J by 3 bases, with 27 bases between the two germline ends. The CDR3 DNA sequence: TGTGCCAGTAGTATAGTTGGCGCGGGACTCCGCACTCCCGGCGACTATGGCTACACCTTC. Translation: CASSIVGAGLRTPGDYGYTF.